This is a list of T cell receptor beta chains from one sample in a study of memory CD4+ T cells and cytomegalovirus serostatus. Assay: immunoSEQ multiplex PCR; the TCRdb copy retains only in-frame clones and omits some. The table lists almost 45,000 clones, roughly 83% of them singletons, with 0.95% to 1.2% in the top ten. The sequenced sample was memory CD4+ T cells from blood. The receptors stem from an adult in good health and CMV-seronegative. CDR3s include the opening cysteine and the closing phenylalanine or tryptophan. The D gene is left open where the match is weak. Only part of the rows carry a size: once, few, many, or a class if the clone is expanded.

CDR3nt,CDR3aa,j_gene,abundance,v_gene,d_gene
TGTGCCAGCAGCCTTCAGGTTTACACTGAAGCTTTCTTT,CASSLQVYTEAFF,TRBJ1-1,once,TRBV7-3,.
TGTGCCATCAGTTCGGCGGGAGGTCGCTCCTACAATGAGCAGTTCTTC,CAISSAGGRSYNEQFF,TRBJ2-1,.,TRBV10-3,TRBD2
TGTGCCGAGTCGAGGTCAGGGGCGCGAAGAAAAGATACGCAGTATTTT,CAESRSGARRKDTQYF,TRBJ2-3,.,TRBV6-4,.
TGTGCCAGCAGCTTGGGGCACGGGAACCAAGAGACCCAGTACTTC,CASSLGHGNQETQYF,TRBJ2-5,.,TRBV5-5,.
TGCGCCAGCAGCTTCAGCGGGAGTGTTTACAATGAGCAGTTCTTC,CASSFSGSVYNEQFF,TRBJ2-1,once,TRBV5-1,TRBD2
TGTGCCAGCAGTCGTAGCGGATACTCCTACGAGCAGTACTTC,CASSRSGYSYEQYF,TRBJ2-7,.,TRBV11-1,.
TGTGCCAGCAGGTGGAGTGGTGGCACTGAAGCTTTCTTT,CASRWSGGTEAFF,TRBJ1-1,.,TRBV28,.
TGTGCCAGCAGCCCCCGAAGCGAGACCCAGTACTTC,CASSPRSETQYF,TRBJ2-5,.,TRBV11-1,.
TGCGCCAGCAGCCAAGAGTACAGATGGGGGCTTCAGCCCCAGCATTTT,CASSQEYRWGLQPQHF,TRBJ1-5,.,TRBV4-3,.
TGCGCCAGCAGCCAAGACATCTCAGGGGGCTACTATGGCTACACCTTC,CASSQDISGGYYGYTF,TRBJ1-2,.,TRBV4-3,TRBD1
TGTGCCAGCAGCTCAGTCTCCAGGCGCGGGGGCTCTGGGGCCAACGTCCTGACTTTC,CASSSVSRRGGSGANVLTF,TRBJ2-6,.,TRBV11-2,TRBD2
TGTGCCAGCAGCCACAGCGGGAGTCAGTACAATGAGCAGTTCTTC,CASSHSGSQYNEQFF,TRBJ2-1,.,TRBV5-4,TRBD2
TGTGCCACCAGCAGAGATAGAAACACTGAAGCTTTCTTT,CATSRDRNTEAFF,TRBJ1-1,.,TRBV15,.
TGTGCCAGCAGCCACGGACTAGCGGGAGGGAGCCCAGATACGCAGTATTTT,CASSHGLAGGSPDTQYF,TRBJ2-3,.,TRBV7-8,TRBD2
TGTGCCTGGAGTGCTTGGGGGGGCGCATCCAACACTGAAGCTTTCTTT,CAWSAWGGASNTEAFF,TRBJ1-1,.,TRBV30,.
TGCGCCAGCAGCCCTCGAGGGGCGACAGGGCGGAATGAGCAGTTCTTC,CASSPRGATGRNEQFF,TRBJ2-1,.,TRBV4-1,TRBD1
TGTGCCGCAAGAGTACAGGACCAAGAGACCCAGTACTTC,CAARVQDQETQYF,TRBJ2-5,.,TRBV2,.
TGTGCCAGCAGCTTAGCTGAGACATCAAATGCTCATTTT,CASSLAETSNAHF,TRBJ1-5,few,TRBV7-2,.
TGTGCCAGCAGTTACGGAGCGGGGAGGGGGGATGAGCAGTTCTTC,CASSYGAGRGDEQFF,TRBJ2-1,.,TRBV6-5,.
TGTGCCAGCAGCTCGCCCAAAGTCGGAGCTTTCTTT,CASSSPKVGAFF,TRBJ1-1,.,TRBV7-6,.
TGCAGCGTTGTCCGGGAAGTGAACACTGAAGCTTTCTTT,CSVVREVNTEAFF,TRBJ1-1,.,TRBV29-1,.
TGTGCCAGCAGCCGAGCACAAGAGACCCAGTACTTC,CASSRAQETQYF,TRBJ2-5,few,TRBV4-2,.
TGTGCCAGCAGCTTGACAGGGCTAGGCGAGCAGTACTTC,CASSLTGLGEQYF,TRBJ2-7,.,TRBV11-3,TRBD1
TGTGCCAGCAGCTTGGACAGGGACTATGGCTACACCTTC,CASSLDRDYGYTF,TRBJ1-2,.,TRBV7-8,TRBD1
TGTGCCAGTAGTATGAGTTTTGTCGGGACTCAAGAAGAGACCCAGTACTTC,CASSMSFVGTQEETQYF,TRBJ2-5,.,TRBV19,.
TGTGCCAGCAGCTTATCTTCCGGGGGAGAGCAGTACTTC,CASSLSSGGEQYF,TRBJ2-7,.,TRBV7-2,.
TGCGCCAGCAGCCAAGGGCGGACAGGGTCCGAGCAGTACTTC,CASSQGRTGSEQYF,TRBJ2-7,.,TRBV4-1,TRBD1